This TCR beta chain was retrieved from a study of post-analysis software for immune sequencing data. Details on this clonotype: The target antigen is unknown.

Findings of the study overall: Significantly lower normalized Chao1 diversity was seen in multiple sclerosis patients than in controls. By F measure, samples from a shared preparation batch strongly co-clustered. Several TRBV segments occurring more often in patients than controls included TRBV5-6, TRBV5-1 and TRBV20-1.

Prepared TCR beta cDNA libraries contained unique molecular identifiers. TCRdb re-called the PCR reads with MiXCR, one entry per CDR3 protein. The data show hundreds of thousands of distinct CDR3 sequences, 30% seen once. Germline CDR1 SQVTM, CDR2 ANQGSEA. This CDR3 comprises 18 residues. V lost 0 bases and J 0 bases, leaving 17 bases between the germline ends. This rearrangement joins TRBV29-1 to TRBJ2-2; possibly TRBD2 for D (6 bases). This TCR derives from a girl aged 10 to 17 with multiple sclerosis. The sequenced sample was blood. CDR3 sequence (DNA): TGCAGCGTTGAAGATCATAGCGGCGAGAGTCCGAACACCGGGGAGCTGTTTTTT. Translating it yields CSVEDHSGESPNTGELFF.